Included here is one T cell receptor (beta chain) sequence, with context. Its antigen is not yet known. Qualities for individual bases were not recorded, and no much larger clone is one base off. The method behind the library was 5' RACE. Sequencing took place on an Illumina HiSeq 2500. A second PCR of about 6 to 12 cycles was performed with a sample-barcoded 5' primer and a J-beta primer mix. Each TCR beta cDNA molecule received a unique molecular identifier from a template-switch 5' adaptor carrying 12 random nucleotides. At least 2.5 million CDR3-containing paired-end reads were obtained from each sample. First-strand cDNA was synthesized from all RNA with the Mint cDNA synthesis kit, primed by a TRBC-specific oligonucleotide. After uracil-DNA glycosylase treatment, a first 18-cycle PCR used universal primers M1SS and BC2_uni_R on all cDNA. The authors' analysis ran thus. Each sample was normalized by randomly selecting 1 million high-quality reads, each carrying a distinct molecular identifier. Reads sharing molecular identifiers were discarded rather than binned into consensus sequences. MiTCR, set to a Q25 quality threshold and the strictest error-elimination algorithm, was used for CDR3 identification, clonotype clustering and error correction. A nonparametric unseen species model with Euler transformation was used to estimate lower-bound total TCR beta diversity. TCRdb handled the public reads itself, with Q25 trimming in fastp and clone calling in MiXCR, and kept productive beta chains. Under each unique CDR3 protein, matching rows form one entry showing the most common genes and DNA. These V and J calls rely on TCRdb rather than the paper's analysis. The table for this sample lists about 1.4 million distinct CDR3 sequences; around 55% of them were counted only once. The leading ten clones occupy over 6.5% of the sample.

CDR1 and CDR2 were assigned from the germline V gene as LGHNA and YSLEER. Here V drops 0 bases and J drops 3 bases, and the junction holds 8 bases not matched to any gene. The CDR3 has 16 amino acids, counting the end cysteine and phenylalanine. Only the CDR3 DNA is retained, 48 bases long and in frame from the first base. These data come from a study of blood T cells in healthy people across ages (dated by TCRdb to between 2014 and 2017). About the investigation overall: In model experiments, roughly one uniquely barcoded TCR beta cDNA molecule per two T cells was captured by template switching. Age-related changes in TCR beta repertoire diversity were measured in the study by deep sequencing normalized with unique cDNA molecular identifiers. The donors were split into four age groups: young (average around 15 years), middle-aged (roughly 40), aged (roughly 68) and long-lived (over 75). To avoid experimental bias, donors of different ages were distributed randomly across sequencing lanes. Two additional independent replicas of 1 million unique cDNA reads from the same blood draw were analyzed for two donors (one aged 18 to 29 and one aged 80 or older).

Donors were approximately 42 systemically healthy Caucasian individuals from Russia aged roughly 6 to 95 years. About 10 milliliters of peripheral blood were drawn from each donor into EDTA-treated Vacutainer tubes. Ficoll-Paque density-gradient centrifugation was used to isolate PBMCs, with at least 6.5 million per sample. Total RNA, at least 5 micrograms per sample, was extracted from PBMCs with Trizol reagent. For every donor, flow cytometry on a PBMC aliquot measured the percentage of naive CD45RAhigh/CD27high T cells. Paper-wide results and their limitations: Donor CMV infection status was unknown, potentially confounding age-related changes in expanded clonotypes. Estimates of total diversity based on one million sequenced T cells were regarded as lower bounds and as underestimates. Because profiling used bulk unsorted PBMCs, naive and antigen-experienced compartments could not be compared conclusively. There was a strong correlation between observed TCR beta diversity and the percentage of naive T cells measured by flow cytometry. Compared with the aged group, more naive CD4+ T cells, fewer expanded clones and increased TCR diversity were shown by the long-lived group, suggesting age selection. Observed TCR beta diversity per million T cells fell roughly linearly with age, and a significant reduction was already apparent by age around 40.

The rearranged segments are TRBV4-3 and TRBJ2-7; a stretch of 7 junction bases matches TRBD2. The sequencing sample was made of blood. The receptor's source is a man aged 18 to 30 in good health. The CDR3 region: CASSQDSGRRDYEQYF. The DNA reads TGCGCCAGCAGCCAAGATAGCGGGCGGAGAGACTACGAGCAGTACTTC.